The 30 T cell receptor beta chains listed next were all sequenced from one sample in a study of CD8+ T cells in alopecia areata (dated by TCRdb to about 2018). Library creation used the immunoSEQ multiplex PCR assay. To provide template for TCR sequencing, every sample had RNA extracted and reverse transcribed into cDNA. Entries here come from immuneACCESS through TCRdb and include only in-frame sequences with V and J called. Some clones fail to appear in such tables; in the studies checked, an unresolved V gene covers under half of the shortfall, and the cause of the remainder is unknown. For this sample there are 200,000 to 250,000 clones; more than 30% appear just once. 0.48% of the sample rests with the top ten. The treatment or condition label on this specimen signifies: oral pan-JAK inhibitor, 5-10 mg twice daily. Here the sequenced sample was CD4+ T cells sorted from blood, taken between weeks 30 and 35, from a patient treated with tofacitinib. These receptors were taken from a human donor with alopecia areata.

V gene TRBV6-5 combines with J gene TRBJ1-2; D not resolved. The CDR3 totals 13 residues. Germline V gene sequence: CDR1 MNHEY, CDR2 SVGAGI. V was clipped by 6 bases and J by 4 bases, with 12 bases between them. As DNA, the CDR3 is TGTGCCAGCAGCCCGACACTCTCCTATGGCTACACCTTC. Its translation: CASSPTLSYGYTF.

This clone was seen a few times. The CDR3 loop is CSVVTSGYNEQFF. The CDR3 nucleotides read TGCAGCGTGGTAACTAGCGGTTACAATGAGCAGTTCTTC. The chain recombines TRBV29-1 with TRBJ2-1; 8 positions agree with TRBD2. The CDR3 is 13 amino acids. The V segment lost 6 bases and the J segment 4 bases; nucleotides outside the gene matches: 5. CDR1 and CDR2 from the germline V gene are SQVTM and ANQGSEA.

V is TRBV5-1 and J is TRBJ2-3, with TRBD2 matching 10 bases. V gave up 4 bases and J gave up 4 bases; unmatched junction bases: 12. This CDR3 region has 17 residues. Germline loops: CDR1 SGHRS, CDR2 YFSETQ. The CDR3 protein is CASSREASGRLSDTQYF. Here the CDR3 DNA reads TGCGCCAGCAGCCGTGAGGCTAGCGGGAGACTCTCAGATACGCAGTATTTT.

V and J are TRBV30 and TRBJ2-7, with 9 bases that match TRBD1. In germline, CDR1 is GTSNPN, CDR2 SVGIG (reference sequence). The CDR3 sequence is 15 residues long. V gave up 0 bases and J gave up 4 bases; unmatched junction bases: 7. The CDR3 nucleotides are TGTGCCTGGAGTGTACCCCAGACAGGGGGTTACGAGCAGTACTTC. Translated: CAWSVPQTGGYEQYF.

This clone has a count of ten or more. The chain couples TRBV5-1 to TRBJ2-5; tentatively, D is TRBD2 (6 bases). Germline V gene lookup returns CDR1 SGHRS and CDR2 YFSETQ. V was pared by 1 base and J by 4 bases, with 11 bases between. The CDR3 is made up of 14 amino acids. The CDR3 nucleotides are TGCGCCAGCAGCTTGATGACTAGTGGAGAGACCCAGTACTTC. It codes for CASSLMTSGETQYF.

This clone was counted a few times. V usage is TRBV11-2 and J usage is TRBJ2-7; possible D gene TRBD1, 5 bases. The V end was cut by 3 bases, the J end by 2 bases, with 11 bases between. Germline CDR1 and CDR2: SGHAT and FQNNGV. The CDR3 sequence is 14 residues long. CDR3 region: CASSFADTAYEQYF. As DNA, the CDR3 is TGTGCCAGCAGCTTCGCGGACACCGCCTACGAGCAGTACTTC.

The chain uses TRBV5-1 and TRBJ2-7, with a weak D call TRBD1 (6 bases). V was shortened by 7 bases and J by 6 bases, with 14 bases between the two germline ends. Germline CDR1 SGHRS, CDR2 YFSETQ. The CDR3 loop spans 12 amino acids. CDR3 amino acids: CASGTTVGEQYF. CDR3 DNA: TGCGCCAGCGGGACAACTGTAGGCGAGCAGTACTTC.

Here the CDR3 DNA reads TGCGCCAGCAGCTTGGGCGGGAATTCACCCCTCCACTTT. Protein product: CASSLGGNSPLHF. The rearrangement links TRBV5-1 to TRBJ1-6, with D unclear. Between the trimmed V and J ends, which lost 0 bases and 7 bases, there was a span of 5 bases. The CDR3 is made up of 13 amino acids. Germline CDR1 SGHRS, CDR2 YFSETQ.

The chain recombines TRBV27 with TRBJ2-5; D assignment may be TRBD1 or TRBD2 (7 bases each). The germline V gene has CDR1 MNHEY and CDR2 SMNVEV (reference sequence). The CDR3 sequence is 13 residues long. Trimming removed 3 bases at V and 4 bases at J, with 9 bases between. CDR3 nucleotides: TGTGCCAGCAGTTTCAGGGGGGGAGAGACCCAGTACTTC. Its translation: CASSFRGGETQYF.

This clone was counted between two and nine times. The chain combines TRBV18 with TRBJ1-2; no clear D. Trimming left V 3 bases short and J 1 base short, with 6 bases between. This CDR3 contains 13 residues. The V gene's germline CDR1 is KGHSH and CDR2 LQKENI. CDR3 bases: TGTGCCAGCTCACCGTCAAATAACTATGGCTACACCTTC. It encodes CASSPSNNYGYTF.

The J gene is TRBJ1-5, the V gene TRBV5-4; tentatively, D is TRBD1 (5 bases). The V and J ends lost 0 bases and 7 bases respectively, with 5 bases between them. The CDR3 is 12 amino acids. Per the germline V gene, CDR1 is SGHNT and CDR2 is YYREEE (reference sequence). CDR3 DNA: TGTGCCAGCAGCTTGGGGGACCAGCCCCAGCATTTT. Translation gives CASSLGDQPQHF.

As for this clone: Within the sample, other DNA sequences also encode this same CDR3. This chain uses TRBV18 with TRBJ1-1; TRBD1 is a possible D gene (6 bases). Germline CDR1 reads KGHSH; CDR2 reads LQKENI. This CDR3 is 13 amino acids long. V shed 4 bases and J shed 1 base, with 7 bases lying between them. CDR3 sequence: CASSQGENTEAFF. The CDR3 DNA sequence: TGTGCCAGCTCACAGGGGGAGAACACTGAAGCTTTCTTT.

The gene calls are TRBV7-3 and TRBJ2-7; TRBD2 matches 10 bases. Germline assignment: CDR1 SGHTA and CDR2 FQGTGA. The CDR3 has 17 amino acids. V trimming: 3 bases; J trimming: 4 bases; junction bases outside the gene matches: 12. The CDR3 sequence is CASSFYFSGRARYEQYF. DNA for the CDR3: TGTGCCAGCAGCTTCTACTTCAGCGGGAGGGCCCGGTACGAGCAGTACTTC.

Written as DNA, the CDR3 is TGTGCCAGCAGTTTAGGGATACCCGGGGAGCTGTTTTTT. It is translated as CASSLGIPGELFF. The chain combines TRBV27 with TRBJ2-2, with D hard to call. The CDR3 contains 13 residues. Trimming removed 2 bases at V and 6 bases at J, with 7 bases between. The V gene's germline CDR1 is MNHEY and CDR2 SMNVEV (reference sequence).

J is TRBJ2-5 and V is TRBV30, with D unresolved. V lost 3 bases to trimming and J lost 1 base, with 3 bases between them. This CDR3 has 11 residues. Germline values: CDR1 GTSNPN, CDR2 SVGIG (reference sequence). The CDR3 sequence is CAWSPQETQYF. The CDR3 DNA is TGTGCCTGGAGCCCCCAAGAGACCCAGTACTTC.

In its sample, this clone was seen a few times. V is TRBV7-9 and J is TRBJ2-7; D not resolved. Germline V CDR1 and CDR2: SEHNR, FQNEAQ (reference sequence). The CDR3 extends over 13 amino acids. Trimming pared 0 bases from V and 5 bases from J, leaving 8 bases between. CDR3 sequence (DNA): TGTGCCAGCAGCTTAGCGAGTATGAACGAGCAGTACTTC. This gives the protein CASSLASMNEQYF. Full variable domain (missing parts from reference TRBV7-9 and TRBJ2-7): DTGVSQNPRHKITKRGQNVTFRCDPISEHNRLYWYRQTLGQGPEFLTYFQNEAQLEKSRLLSDRFSAERPKGSFSTLEIQRTEQGDSAMYLCASSLASMNEQYFGPGTRLTVT.

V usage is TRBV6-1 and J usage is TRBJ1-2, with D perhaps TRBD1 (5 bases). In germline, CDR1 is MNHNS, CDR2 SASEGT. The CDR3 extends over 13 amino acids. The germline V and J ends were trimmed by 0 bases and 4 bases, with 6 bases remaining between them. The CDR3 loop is CASSEAGGYGYTF. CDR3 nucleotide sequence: TGTGCCAGCAGTGAAGCCGGGGGCTATGGCTACACCTTC.

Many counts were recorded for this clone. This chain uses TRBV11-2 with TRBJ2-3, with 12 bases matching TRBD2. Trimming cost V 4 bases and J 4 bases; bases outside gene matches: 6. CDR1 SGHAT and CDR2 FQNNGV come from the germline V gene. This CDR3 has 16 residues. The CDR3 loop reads CASSSLLAGGPDTQYF. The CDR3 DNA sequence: TGTGCCAGCAGCTCATTACTAGCGGGAGGACCAGATACGCAGTATTTT.

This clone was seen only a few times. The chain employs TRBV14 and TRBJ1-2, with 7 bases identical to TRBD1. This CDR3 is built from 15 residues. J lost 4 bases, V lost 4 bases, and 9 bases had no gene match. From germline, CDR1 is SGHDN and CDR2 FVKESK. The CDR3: CASSLIDRASYGYTF. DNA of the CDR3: TGTGCCAGCAGCCTCATCGACAGGGCCAGCTATGGCTACACCTTC.

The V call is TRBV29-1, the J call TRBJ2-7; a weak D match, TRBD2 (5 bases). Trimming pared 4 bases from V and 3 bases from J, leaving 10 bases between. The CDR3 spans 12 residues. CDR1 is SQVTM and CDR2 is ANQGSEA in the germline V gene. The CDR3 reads CSVVRRGYEQYF. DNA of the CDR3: TGCAGCGTTGTACGCCGGGGCTACGAGCAGTACTTC.

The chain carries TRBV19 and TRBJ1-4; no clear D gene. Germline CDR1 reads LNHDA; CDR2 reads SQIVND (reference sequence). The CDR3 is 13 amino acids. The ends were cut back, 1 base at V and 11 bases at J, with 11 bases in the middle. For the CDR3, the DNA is TGTGCCAGTAGTATAGCCCGGATCGACAAACTGTTTTTT. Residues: CASSIARIDKLFF. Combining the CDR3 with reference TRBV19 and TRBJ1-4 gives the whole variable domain DGGITQSPKYLFRKEGQNVTLSCEQNLNHDAMYWYRQDPGQGLRLIYYSQIVNDFQKGDIAEGYSVSREKKESFPLTVTSAQKNPTAFYLCASSIARIDKLFFGSGTQLSVL.

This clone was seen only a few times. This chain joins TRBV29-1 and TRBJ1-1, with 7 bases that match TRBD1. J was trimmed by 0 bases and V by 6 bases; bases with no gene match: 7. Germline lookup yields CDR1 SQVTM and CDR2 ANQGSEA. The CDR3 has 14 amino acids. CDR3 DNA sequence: TGCAGCGTCTTCAGGACAGGTTTGAACACTGAAGCTTTCTTT. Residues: CSVFRTGLNTEAFF.

In nucleotides, the CDR3 is TGCAGCGGCGACATAAGCACAGATACGCAGTATTTT. Amino acids: CSGDISTDTQYF. The V gene is TRBV29-1, the J gene TRBJ2-3, with D unresolved. The germline V and J ends were trimmed by 7 bases and 0 bases, with 8 bases remaining between them. Germline values: CDR1 SQVTM, CDR2 ANQGSEA. This CDR3 region has 12 residues.

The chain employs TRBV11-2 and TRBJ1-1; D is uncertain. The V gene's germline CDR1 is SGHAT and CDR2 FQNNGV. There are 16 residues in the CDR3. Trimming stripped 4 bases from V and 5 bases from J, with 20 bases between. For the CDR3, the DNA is TGTGCCAGCAGCTCCCTCGGGAGGGTGGAAGGAACTGAAGCTTTCTTT. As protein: CASSSLGRVEGTEAFF.

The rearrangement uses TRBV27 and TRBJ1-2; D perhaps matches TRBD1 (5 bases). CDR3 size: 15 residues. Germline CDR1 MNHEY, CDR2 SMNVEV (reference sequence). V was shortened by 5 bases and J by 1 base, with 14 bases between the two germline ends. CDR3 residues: CASSPGTAFNYGYTF. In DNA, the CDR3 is TGTGCCAGCAGTCCCGGGACCGCCTTTAACTATGGCTACACCTTC.

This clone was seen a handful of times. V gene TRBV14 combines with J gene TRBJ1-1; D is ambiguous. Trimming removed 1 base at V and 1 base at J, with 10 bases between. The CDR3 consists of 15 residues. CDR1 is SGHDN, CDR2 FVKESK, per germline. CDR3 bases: TGTGCCAGCAGCCAAGGTTTCCGGGGGAACACTGAAGCTTTCTTT. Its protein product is CASSQGFRGNTEAFF.

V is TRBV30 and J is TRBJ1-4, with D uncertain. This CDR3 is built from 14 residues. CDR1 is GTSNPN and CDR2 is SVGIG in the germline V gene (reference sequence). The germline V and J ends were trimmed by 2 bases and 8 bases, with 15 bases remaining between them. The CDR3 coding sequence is TGTGCCTGGAGTAGGGAGGGAGGACGAGAAAAACTGTTTTTT. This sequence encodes CAWSREGGREKLFF.

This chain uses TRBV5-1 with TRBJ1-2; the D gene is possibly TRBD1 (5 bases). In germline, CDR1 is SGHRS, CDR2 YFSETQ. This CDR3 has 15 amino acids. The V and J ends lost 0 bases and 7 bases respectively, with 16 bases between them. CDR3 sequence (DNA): TGCGCCAGCAGCTTGGGACAGTGGAAAGAAGGTGGCTACACCTTC. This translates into CASSLGQWKEGGYTF.

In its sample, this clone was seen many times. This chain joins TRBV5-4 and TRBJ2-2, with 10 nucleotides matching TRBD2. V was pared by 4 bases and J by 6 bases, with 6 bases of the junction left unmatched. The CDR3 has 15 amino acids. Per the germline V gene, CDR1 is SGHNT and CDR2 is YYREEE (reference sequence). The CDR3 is CASSPSSGRAGELFF. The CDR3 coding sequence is TGTGCCAGCAGCCCATCCAGCGGGAGGGCCGGGGAGCTGTTTTTT.

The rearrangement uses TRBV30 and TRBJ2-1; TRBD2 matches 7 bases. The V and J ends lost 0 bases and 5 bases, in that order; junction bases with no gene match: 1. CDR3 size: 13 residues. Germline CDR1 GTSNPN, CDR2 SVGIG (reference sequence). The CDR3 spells CAWSVGLDNEQFF. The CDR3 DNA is TGTGCCTGGAGTGTAGGACTAGACAATGAGCAGTTCTTC.